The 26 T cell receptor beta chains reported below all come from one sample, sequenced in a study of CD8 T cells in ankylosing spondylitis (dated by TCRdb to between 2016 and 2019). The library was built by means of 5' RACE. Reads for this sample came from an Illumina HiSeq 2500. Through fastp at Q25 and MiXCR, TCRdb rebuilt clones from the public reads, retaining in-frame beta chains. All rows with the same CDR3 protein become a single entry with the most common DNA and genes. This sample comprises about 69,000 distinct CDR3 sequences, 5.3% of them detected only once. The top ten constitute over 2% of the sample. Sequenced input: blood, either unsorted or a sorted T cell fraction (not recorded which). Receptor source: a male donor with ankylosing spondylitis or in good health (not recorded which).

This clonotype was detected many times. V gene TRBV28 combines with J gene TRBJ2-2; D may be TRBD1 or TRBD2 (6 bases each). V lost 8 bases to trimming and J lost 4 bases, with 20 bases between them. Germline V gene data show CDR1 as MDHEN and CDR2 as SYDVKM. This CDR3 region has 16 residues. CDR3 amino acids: CASRFSDRGLTGELFF. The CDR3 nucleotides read TGTGCCAGCCGGTTTTCGGACCGGGGGCTCACCGGGGAGCTGTTTTTT.

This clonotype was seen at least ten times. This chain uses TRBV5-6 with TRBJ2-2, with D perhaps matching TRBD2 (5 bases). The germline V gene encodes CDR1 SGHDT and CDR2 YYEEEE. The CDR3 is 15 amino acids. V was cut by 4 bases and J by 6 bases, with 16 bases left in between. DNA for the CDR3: TGTGCCAGCAGCCGACAACTAGTTACGCCCGGGGAGCTGTTTTTT. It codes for CASSRQLVTPGELFF.

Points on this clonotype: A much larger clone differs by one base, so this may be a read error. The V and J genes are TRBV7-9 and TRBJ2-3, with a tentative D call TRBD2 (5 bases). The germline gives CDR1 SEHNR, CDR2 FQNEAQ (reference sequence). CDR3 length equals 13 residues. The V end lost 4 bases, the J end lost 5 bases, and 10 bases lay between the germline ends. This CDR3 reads CASSSGSGDTQYF. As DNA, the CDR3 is TGTGCCAGCAGCTCAGGCAGCGGAGATACGCAGTATTTT.

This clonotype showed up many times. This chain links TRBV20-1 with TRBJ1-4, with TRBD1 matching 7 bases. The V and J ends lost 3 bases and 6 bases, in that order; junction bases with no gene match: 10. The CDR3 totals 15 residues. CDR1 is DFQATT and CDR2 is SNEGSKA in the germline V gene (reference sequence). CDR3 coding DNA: TGCAGTGCTAGCCCCGACAGGGCTGAGTATGAAAAACTGTTTTTT. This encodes CSASPDRAEYEKLFF.

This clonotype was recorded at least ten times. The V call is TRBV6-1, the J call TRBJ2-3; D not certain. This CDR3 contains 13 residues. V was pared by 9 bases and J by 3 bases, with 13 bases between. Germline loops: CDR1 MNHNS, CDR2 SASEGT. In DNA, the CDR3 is TGTGCCAGTTCTATGGATGGGACAGATACGCAGTATTTT. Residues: CASSMDGTDTQYF.

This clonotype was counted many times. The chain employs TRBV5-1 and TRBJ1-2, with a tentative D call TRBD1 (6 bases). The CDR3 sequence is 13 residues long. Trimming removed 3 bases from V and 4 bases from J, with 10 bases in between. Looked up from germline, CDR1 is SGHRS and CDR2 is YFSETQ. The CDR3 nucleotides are TGCGCCAGCAGCTCGGGGGCGGTCTATGGCTACACCTTC. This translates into CASSSGAVYGYTF.

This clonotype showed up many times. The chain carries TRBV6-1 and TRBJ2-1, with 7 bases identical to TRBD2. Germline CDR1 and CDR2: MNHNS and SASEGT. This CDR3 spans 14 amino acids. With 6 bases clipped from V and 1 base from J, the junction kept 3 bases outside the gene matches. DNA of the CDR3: TGTGCCAGCAGACGACTAGCTTCCTACAATGAGCAGTTCTTC. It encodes CASRRLASYNEQFF.

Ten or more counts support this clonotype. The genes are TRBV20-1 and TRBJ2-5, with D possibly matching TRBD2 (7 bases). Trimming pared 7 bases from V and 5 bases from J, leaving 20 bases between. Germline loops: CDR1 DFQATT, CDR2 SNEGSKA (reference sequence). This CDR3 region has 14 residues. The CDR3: CSVLIRGARETQYF. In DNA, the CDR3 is TGCAGTGTCCTGATTCGGGGGGCCAGGGAGACCCAGTACTTC.

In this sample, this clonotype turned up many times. CDR3: CSLRVFGDNEQFF. CDR3 coding DNA: TGCAGCCTGCGGGTATTTGGCGACAATGAGCAGTTCTTC. The chain couples TRBV20-1 to TRBJ2-1; perhaps TRBD2 as D (5 bases). The V gene's germline CDR1 is DFQATT and CDR2 SNEGSKA (reference sequence). The CDR3 consists of 13 residues.

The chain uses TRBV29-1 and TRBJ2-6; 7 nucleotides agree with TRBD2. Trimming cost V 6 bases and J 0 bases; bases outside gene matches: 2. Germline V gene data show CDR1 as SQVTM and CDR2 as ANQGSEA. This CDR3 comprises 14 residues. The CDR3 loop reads CSVGGVSGANVLTF. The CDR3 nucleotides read TGCAGCGTGGGGGGGGTCTCTGGGGCCAACGTCCTGACTTTC.

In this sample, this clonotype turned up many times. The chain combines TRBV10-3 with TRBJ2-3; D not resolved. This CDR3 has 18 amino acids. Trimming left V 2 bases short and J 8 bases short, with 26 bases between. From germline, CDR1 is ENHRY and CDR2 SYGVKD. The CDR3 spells CAISERRSESNPAVTQYF. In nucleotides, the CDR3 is TGTGCCATCAGTGAGCGAAGGAGCGAGTCTAACCCAGCTGTTACGCAGTATTTT.

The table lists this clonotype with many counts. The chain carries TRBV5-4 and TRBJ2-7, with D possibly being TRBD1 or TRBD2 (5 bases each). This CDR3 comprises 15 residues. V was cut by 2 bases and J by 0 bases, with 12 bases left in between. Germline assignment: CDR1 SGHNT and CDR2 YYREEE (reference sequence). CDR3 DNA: TGTGCCAGCAGCTTACTCGGGACCGGCTCCTACGAGCAGTACTTC. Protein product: CASSLLGTGSYEQYF.

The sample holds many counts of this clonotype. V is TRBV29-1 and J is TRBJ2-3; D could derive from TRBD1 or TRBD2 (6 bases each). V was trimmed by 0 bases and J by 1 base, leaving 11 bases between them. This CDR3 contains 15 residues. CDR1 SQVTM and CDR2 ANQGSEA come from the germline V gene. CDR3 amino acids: CSVEDHGGRTDTQYF. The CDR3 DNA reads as TGCAGCGTTGAAGATCATGGGGGGCGCACAGATACGCAGTATTTT.

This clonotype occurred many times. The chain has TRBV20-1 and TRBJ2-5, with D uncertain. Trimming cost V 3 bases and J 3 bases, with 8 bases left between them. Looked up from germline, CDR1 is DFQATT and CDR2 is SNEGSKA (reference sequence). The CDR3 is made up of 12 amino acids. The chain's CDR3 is CSASSGKETQYF. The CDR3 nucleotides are TGCAGTGCTAGTTCTGGGAAAGAGACCCAGTACTTC.

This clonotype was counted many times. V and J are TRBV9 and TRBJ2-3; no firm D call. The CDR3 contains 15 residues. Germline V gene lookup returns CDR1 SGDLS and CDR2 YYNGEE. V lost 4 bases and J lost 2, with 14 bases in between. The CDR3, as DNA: TGTGCCAGCAGCTTTACGCAGGTGATCACAGATACGCAGTATTTT. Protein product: CASSFTQVITDTQYF.

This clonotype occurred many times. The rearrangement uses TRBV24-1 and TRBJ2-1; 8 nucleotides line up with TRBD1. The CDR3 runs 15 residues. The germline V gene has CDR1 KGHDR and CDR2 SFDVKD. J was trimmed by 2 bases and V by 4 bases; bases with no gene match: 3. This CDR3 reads CATSDSGGTYNEQFF. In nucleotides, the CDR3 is TGTGCCACCAGTGACTCAGGGGGCACCTACAATGAGCAGTTCTTC.

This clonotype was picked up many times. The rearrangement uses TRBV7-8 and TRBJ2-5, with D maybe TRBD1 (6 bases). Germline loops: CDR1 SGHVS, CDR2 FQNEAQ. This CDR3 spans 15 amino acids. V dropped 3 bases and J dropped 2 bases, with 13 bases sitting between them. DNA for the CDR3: TGTGCCAGCAGCTTCTCGTTCAGGGGACAAGAGACCCAGTACTTC. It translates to CASSFSFRGQETQYF. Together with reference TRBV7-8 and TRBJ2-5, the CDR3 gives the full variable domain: GAGVSQSPRYKVAKRGQDVALRCDPISGHVSLFWYQQALGQGPEFLTYFQNEAQLDKSGLPSDRFFAERPEGSVSTLKIQRTQQEDSAVYLCASSFSFRGQETQYFGPGTRLLVL.

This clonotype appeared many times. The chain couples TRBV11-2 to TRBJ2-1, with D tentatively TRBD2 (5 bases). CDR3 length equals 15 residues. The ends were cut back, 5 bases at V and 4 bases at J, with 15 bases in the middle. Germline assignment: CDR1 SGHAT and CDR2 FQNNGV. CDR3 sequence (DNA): TGTGCCAGCAGCGCGCGGGCAGGACCTTACAATGAGCAGTTCTTC. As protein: CASSARAGPYNEQFF. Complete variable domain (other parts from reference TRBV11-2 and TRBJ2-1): EAGVAQSPRYKIIEKRQSVAFWCNPISGHATLYWYQQILGQGPKLLIQFQNNGVVDDSQLPKDRFSAERLKGVDSTLKIQPAKLEDSAVYLCASSARAGPYNEQFFGPGTRLTVL.

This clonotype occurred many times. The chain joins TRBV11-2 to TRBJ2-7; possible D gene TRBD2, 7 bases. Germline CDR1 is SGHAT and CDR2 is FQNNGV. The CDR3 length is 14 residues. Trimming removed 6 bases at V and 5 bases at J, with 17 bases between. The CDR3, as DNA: TGTGCCAGCAGTTTGGGGGGGGGCGCGAACGAGCAGTACTTC. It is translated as CASSLGGGANEQYF.

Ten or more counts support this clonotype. The CDR3 loop reads CASSRLFGDRGYEQYF. CDR3 DNA: TGCGCCAGCAGTCGACTCTTCGGGGACAGGGGCTACGAGCAGTACTTC. The chain employs TRBV23-1 and TRBJ2-7; TRBD1 aligns across 10 bases. TRBV23-1 is designated an ORF whose function remains uncertain. Trimming at V came to 4 bases and at J to 3 bases, leaving 9 bases not matched to a gene. The CDR3 covers 16 residues.

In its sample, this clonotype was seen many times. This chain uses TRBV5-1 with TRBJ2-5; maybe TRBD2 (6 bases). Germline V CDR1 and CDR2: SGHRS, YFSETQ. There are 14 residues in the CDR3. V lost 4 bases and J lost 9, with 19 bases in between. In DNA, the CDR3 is TGCGCCAGCAGCCCCGGGGAGGCCCGGGGCTCCCAGTACTTC. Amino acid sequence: CASSPGEARGSQYF.

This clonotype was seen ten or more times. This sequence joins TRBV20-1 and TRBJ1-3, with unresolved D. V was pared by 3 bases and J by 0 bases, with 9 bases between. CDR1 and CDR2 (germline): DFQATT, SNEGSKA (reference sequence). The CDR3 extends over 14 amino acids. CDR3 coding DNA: TGCAGTGCTAGCACAGACTTCTCTGGAAACACCATATATTTT. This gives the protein CSASTDFSGNTIYF.

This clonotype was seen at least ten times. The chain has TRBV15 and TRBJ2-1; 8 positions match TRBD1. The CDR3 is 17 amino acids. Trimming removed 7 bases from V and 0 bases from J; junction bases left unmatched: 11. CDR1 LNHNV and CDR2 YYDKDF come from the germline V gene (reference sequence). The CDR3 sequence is CATTADRGLSSYNEQFF. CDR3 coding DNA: TGTGCCACCACGGCCGACAGGGGTCTTAGCTCCTACAATGAGCAGTTCTTC.

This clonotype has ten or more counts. CDR3 coding DNA: TGCGCCAGCAGCTTGGCCGGTCAGGTTCAAGAGACCCAGTACTTC. It is translated as CASSLAGQVQETQYF. The chain links TRBV5-1 to TRBJ2-5; D not resolved. In germline, CDR1 is SGHRS, CDR2 YFSETQ. V was clipped by 0 bases and J by 2 bases, with 11 bases between them. The CDR3 is made up of 15 amino acids. The whole variable domain, remainder taken from reference TRBV5-1 and TRBJ2-5, is KAGVTQTPRYLIKTRGQQVTLSCSPISGHRSVSWYQQTPGQGLQFLFEYFSETQRNKGNFPGRFSGRQFSNSRSEMNVSTLELGDSALYLCASSLAGQVQETQYFGPGTRLLVL.

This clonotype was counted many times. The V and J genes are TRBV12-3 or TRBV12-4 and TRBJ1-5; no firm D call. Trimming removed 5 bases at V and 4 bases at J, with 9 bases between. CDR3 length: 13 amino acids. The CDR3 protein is CASSAAENQPQHF. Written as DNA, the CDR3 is TGTGCCAGCAGTGCAGCAGAAAATCAGCCCCAGCATTTT.

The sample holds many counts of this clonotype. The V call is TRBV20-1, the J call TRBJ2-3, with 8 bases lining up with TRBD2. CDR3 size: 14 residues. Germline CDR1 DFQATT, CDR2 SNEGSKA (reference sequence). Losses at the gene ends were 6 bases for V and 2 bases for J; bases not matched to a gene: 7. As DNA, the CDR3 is TGCAGTGCGGAACGGGGGGGAGTCACAGATACGCAGTATTTT. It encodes CSAERGGVTDTQYF.